The rows below give T cell receptor beta chains drawn from one sample of a study of identical twins. Via MiXCR, TCRdb re-called the 5' RACE reads, giving one row per CDR3 protein. The sample lists around 280,000 distinct CDR3 sequences, about 8% occurring once. These data were also reused for a study on yellow fever vaccine responses in identical twins.

Sample: memory (CD45RO+) T cells sorted from blood. The receptors originated from a woman younger than 35 in good health. The CDR3 runs from the conserved cysteine through the conserved F or W. The D gene is left open where the match is weak. Clone size is given for some rows only: seen once, a few or many times, or a class if the clone is expanded.

size: many; D: NA; J: TRBJ1-4; V: TRBV12-3/TRBV12-4; CDR3: CASSLSSGNEKLFF; DNA: TGTGCCAGCAGTCTCTCTAGCGGTAATGAAAAACTGTTTTTT
size: many; D: NA; J: TRBJ2-1; V: TRBV4-1; CDR3: CASSGLTSYNEQFF; DNA: TGCGCCAGCAGCGGGCTGACCTCCTACAATGAGCAGTTCTTC
size: many; D: NA; J: TRBJ1-3; V: TRBV12-3/TRBV12-4; CDR3: CASSRGTLASGNTIYF; DNA: TGTGCCAGCAGTCGGGGGACCCTGGCCTCTGGAAACACCATATATTTT
size: many; D: NA; J: TRBJ2-1; V: TRBV20-1; CDR3: CSARDASGLGYNEQFF; DNA: TGCAGTGCTAGAGACGCGTCGGGGCTAGGCTACAATGAGCAGTTCTTC
size: NA; D: TRBD1; J: TRBJ2-2; V: TRBV5-6; CDR3: CASSLARGQGAGELFF; DNA: TGTGCCAGCAGCTTGGCAAGGGGACAGGGCGCCGGGGAGCTGTTTTTT
size: many; D: NA; J: TRBJ1-2; V: TRBV10-3; CDR3: CAISDGQNYGYTF; DNA: TGTGCCATCAGTGACGGGCAGAACTATGGCTACACCTTC
size: NA; D: NA; J: TRBJ2-4; V: TRBV3-1; CDR3: CASSQRVMAYWNIQYF; DNA: TGTGCCAGCAGCCAGAGAGTGATGGCTTACTGGAACATTCAGTACTTC
size: NA; D: NA; J: TRBJ2-2; V: TRBV7-9; CDR3: CASSRLRSTGELFF; DNA: TGTGCCAGCAGTCGACTCCGGTCTACCGGGGAGCTGTTTTTT
size: NA; D: NA; J: TRBJ1-6; V: TRBV27; CDR3: CASSLEGGRNSPLHF; DNA: TGTGCCAGCAGTCTCGAGGGGGGCCGTAATTCACCCCTCCACTTT
size: NA; D: NA; J: TRBJ2-5; V: TRBV1; CDR3: CTSSQEGTGEEEETQYF; DNA: TGCACCAGCAGCCAAGAGGGGACGGGGGAGGAGGAAGAGACCCAGTACTTC
size: few; D: NA; J: TRBJ2-5; V: TRBV2; CDR3: CASKRQETQYF; DNA: TGTGCCAGCAAGCGACAAGAGACCCAGTACTTC
size: few; D: NA; J: TRBJ2-7; V: TRBV27; CDR3: CASSGQVSYEQYF; DNA: TGTGCCAGCAGCGGGCAGGTCTCCTACGAGCAGTACTTC
size: NA; D: TRBD2; J: TRBJ2-2; V: TRBV5-8; CDR3: CASSPGLAGIGELFF; DNA: TGTGCCAGCAGCCCTGGGCTAGCGGGGATCGGGGAGCTGTTTTTT
size: many; D: NA; J: TRBJ1-1; V: TRBV4-1; CDR3: CASSQPTARVEAFF; DNA: TGCGCCAGCAGCCAACCGACAGCAAGGGTTGAAGCTTTCTTT
size: once; D: NA; J: TRBJ1-1; V: TRBV7-9; CDR3: CASSSGRVDTEAFF; DNA: TGTGCCAGCAGCTCGGGGCGGGTGGACACTGAAGCTTTCTTT
size: NA; D: NA; J: TRBJ2-1; V: TRBV18; CDR3: CASSPQPVNEQFF; DNA: TGTGCCAGCTCACCCCAACCTGTCAATGAGCAGTTCTTC
size: NA; D: TRBD2; J: TRBJ2-7; V: TRBV9; CDR3: CASSVLAGGTYEQYF; DNA: TGTGCCAGCAGCGTACTCGCGGGAGGTACCTACGAGCAGTACTTC
size: NA; D: TRBD1; J: TRBJ2-2; V: TRBV18; CDR3: CASSGQGVTGELFF; DNA: TGTGCCAGCTCAGGACAGGGTGTCACCGGGGAGCTGTTTTTT
size: few; D: TRBD1; J: TRBJ2-2; V: TRBV5-1; CDR3: CASSLGQGISRGELFF; DNA: TGCGCCAGCAGCCTGGGACAGGGGATCTCCAGGGGGGAGCTGTTTTTT
size: few; D: NA; J: TRBJ2-2; V: TRBV5-1; CDR3: CASSPTGPSNTGELFF; DNA: TGCGCCAGCAGCCCAACAGGGCCTTCGAACACCGGGGAGCTGTTTTTT
size: many; D: NA; J: TRBJ1-6; V: TRBV7-2; CDR3: CASSLSLNSPLHF; DNA: TGTGCCAGCAGCTTAAGCTTGAATTCACCCCTCCACTTT
size: few; D: NA; J: TRBJ1-3; V: TRBV7-2; CDR3: CASSPLLGSGNTIYF; DNA: TGTGCCAGCAGCCCCTTACTGGGCTCTGGAAACACCATATATTTT
size: many; D: NA; J: TRBJ2-1; V: TRBV15; CDR3: CATSSRGPYNEQFF; DNA: TGTGCCACCAGCAGCAGGGGTCCCTACAATGAGCAGTTCTTC
size: NA; D: TRBD1; J: TRBJ1-1; V: TRBV7-6; CDR3: CASSLAAGTANTEAFF; DNA: TGTGCCAGCAGCTTAGCGGCCGGGACAGCGAACACTGAAGCTTTCTTT
size: few; D: NA; J: TRBJ1-2; V: TRBV5-1; CDR3: CASSLASGTDGYTF; DNA: TGCGCCAGCAGCTTGGCTTCCGGCACGGATGGCTACACCTTC
size: NA; D: TRBD1; J: TRBJ1-1; V: TRBV2; CDR3: CASSERTGYDAAFF; DNA: TGTGCCAGCAGTGAACGGACAGGGTACGACGCGGCTTTCTTT
size: NA; D: TRBD2; J: TRBJ2-1; V: TRBV28; CDR3: CASQSGTSGRRNEQFF; DNA: TGTGCCAGTCAATCCGGGACTAGCGGGAGGAGGAATGAGCAGTTCTTC
size: few; D: NA; J: TRBJ2-7; V: TRBV11-3; CDR3: CASSLDGEQYF; DNA: TGTGCCAGCAGCTTAGATGGCGAGCAGTACTTC
size: NA; D: TRBD2; J: TRBJ2-7; V: TRBV20-1; CDR3: CSARRPAGVYEQYF; DNA: TGCAGTGCTAGAAGGCCAGCGGGAGTCTACGAGCAGTACTTC
size: few; D: TRBD1; J: TRBJ1-2; V: TRBV10-3; CDR3: CAISIGTVEGRGYTF; DNA: TGTGCCATCAGTATCGGGACAGTTGAGGGACGGGGCTACACCTTC
size: few; D: NA; J: TRBJ1-5; V: TRBV2; CDR3: CASSEDGYNQPQHF; DNA: TGTGCCAGCAGTGAGGACGGGTACAATCAGCCCCAGCATTTT
size: NA; D: NA; J: TRBJ2-2; V: TRBV18; CDR3: CASSTSRTANTGELFF; DNA: TGTGCCAGCTCTACCAGCAGGACAGCGAACACCGGGGAGCTGTTTTTT
size: many; D: NA; J: TRBJ2-6; V: TRBV7-8; CDR3: CASSRITGFNSGANVLTF; DNA: TGTGCCAGCAGCCGAATTACAGGGTTTAATTCTGGGGCCAACGTCCTGACTTTC
size: many; D: TRBD2; J: TRBJ2-1; V: TRBV6-4; CDR3: CASSESSGGYNEQFF; DNA: TGTGCCAGCAGTGAATCTAGCGGGGGGTACAATGAGCAGTTCTTC
size: NA; D: NA; J: TRBJ1-6; V: TRBV2; CDR3: CASSLRQVANSPLHF; DNA: TGTGCCAGCAGCCTACGACAGGTGGCCAATTCACCCCTCCACTTT
size: NA; D: TRBD2; J: TRBJ2-1; V: TRBV4-1; CDR3: CASRGLAGGKSNEQFF; DNA: TGCGCCAGCAGAGGACTAGCGGGGGGCAAAAGCAATGAGCAGTTCTTC
size: NA; D: NA; J: TRBJ1-1; V: TRBV10-1; CDR3: CASSSNLRAPNTEAFF; DNA: TGCGCCAGCAGTTCAAACCTCAGGGCTCCTAACACTGAAGCTTTCTTT
size: many; D: NA; J: TRBJ2-1; V: TRBV2; CDR3: CASSEDPLFGYEQFF; DNA: TGTGCCAGCAGTGAAGATCCCCTTTTTGGGTATGAGCAGTTCTTC
size: many; D: TRBD1; J: TRBJ2-3; V: TRBV5-1; CDR3: CASSSTGSTDTQYF; DNA: TGCGCCAGCAGCTCGACAGGGAGCACAGATACGCAGTATTTT
size: few; D: NA; J: TRBJ1-1; V: TRBV20-1; CDR3: CSASGQINTEAFF; DNA: TGCAGTGCTAGCGGACAAATAAACACTGAAGCTTTCTTT
size: many; D: TRBD1; J: TRBJ2-7; V: TRBV5-1; CDR3: CASSDPGQGVVEQYF; DNA: TGCGCCAGCAGCGACCCGGGACAGGGGGTAGTCGAGCAGTACTTC
size: few; D: NA; J: TRBJ2-3; V: TRBV6-1; CDR3: CASTWDLITDTQYF; DNA: TGTGCCAGCACCTGGGACTTGATCACAGATACGCAGTATTTT
size: many; D: NA; J: TRBJ1-2; V: TRBV4-1; CDR3: CASSQGLVNYGYTF; DNA: TGCGCCAGCAGCCAAGGCCTGGTTAACTATGGCTACACCTTC
size: few; D: NA; J: TRBJ1-4; V: TRBV7-8; CDR3: CASSSQLVEKLFF; DNA: TGTGCCAGCAGCAGTCAGCTAGTTGAAAAACTGTTTTTT
size: many; D: TRBD1; J: TRBJ2-1; V: TRBV5-1; CDR3: CATGQGLRSSYNEQFF; DNA: TGCGCCACCGGACAGGGGTTGAGAAGCTCCTACAATGAGCAGTTCTTC